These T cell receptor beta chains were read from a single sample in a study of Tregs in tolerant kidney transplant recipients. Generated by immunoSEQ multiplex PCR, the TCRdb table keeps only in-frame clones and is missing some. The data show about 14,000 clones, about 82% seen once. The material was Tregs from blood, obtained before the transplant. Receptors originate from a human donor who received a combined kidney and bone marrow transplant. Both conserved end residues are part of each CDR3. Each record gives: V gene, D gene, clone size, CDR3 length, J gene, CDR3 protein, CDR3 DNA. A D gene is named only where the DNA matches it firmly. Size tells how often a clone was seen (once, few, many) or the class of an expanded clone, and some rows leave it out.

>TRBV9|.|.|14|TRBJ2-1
CASNWGGQNNEQFF
TGTGCCAGCAACTGGGGGGGCCAGAACAATGAGCAGTTCTTC
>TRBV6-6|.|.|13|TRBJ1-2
CASSPTGIYGYTF
TGTGCCAGCAGTCCTACAGGGATCTATGGCTACACCTTC
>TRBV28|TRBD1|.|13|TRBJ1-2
CASRGQGVYGYTF
TGTGCCAGCAGAGGACAGGGCGTATATGGCTACACCTTC
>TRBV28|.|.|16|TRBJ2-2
CASSYTLGVGTGELFF
TGTGCCAGCAGTTACACCCTAGGGGTAGGAACCGGGGAGCTGTTTTTT
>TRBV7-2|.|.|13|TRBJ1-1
CASSLVPGTEAFF
TGTGCCAGCAGCTTAGTTCCGGGCACTGAAGCTTTCTTT
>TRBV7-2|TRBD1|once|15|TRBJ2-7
CASSLGDSFSYEQYF
TGTGCCAGCAGCTTAGGGGACAGCTTTTCCTACGAGCAGTACTTC
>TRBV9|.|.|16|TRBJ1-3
CASSVASGHSGNTIYF
TGTGCCAGCAGCGTAGCTTCTGGACACTCTGGAAACACCATATATTTT
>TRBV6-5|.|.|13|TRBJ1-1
CASSYRNGVRAFF
TGTGCCAGCAGTTATCGCAACGGGGTACGGGCTTTCTTT
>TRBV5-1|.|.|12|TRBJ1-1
CASSSGGPEAFF
TGCGCCAGCAGCTCCGGGGGTCCTGAAGCTTTCTTT
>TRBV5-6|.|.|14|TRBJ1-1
CASSLPGESTEAFF
TGTGCCAGCAGCTTGCCAGGGGAGTCCACTGAAGCTTTCTTT
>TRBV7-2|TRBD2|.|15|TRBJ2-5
CASSLVAGVGETQYF
TGTGCCAGCAGCTTAGTCGCGGGGGTGGGAGAGACCCAGTACTTC
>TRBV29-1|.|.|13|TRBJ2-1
CSVYNGVGNEQFF
TGCAGCGTTTATAACGGGGTGGGGAATGAGCAGTTCTTC
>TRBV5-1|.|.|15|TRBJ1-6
CASSWEREDNSPLHF
TGCGCCAGCAGCTGGGAAAGGGAGGATAATTCACCCCTCCACTTT
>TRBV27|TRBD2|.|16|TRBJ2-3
CASSLRASGSGDTQYF
TGTGCCAGCAGTCTCCGGGCTAGCGGGAGTGGTGATACGCAGTATTTT
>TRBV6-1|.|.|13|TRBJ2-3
CASREDSKDTQYF
TGTGCCAGCAGGGAGGACTCGAAAGATACGCAGTATTTT
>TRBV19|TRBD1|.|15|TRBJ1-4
CASSMRTGQSGKLFF
TGTGCCAGTAGTATGAGGACAGGGCAAAGTGGAAAACTGTTTTTT
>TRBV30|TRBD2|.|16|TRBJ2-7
CAWTPGTSGVSYEQYF
TGTGCCTGGACTCCCGGGACTAGCGGAGTTTCCTACGAGCAGTACTTC
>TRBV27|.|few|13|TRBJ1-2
CASRETGYYGYTF
TGTGCCAGCAGGGAGACAGGATACTATGGCTACACCTTC
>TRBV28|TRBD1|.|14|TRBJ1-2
CASSVGTGLGGYTF
TGTGCCAGCTCCGTGGGGACAGGCTTGGGCGGCTACACCTTC
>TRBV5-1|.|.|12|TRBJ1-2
CASSFRGFGYTF
TGCGCCAGCAGCTTCAGGGGATTTGGCTACACCTTC
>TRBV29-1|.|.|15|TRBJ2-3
CSVLQGHSSTDTQYF
TGCAGCGTTCTCCAGGGACACAGTAGCACAGATACGCAGTATTTT
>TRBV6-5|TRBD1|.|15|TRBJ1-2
CASSSLPPGQGGYTF
TGTGCCAGCAGCTCCCTGCCCCCCGGACAGGGCGGCTACACCTTC
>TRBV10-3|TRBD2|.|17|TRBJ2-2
CAISSLTSGTNTGELFF
TGTGCCATCAGCAGTCTAACTAGCGGAACGAACACCGGGGAGCTGTTTTTT
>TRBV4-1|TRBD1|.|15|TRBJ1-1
CASSQDPGQGGEAFF
TGCGCCAGCAGCCAAGATCCCGGACAGGGTGGTGAAGCTTTCTTT
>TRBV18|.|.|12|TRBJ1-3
CASSNEGNTIYF
TGTGCCAGCTCAAATGAGGGAAACACCATATATTTT
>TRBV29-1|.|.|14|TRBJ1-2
CSVEDVRRNYGYTF
TGCAGCGTTGAAGATGTCAGGAGGAACTATGGCTACACCTTC
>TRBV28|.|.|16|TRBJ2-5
CASSAQGTGVRETQYF
TGTGCCAGCAGTGCCCAGGGTACGGGAGTCCGGGAGACCCAGTACTTC
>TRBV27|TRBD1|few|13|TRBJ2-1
CASSPTGADEQFF
TGTGCCAGCAGCCCTACAGGGGCGGATGAGCAGTTCTTC
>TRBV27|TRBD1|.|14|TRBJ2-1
CASSGTGVGNEQFF
TGTGCCAGCAGTGGGACAGGGGTTGGCAATGAGCAGTTCTTC
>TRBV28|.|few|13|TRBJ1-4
CASSWGVGEKLFF
TGTGCCAGCAGCTGGGGGGTCGGGGAAAAACTGTTTTTT
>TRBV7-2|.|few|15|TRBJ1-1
CASSFERTSNTEAFF
TGTGCCAGCAGCTTCGAAAGGACTTCTAACACTGAAGCTTTCTTT
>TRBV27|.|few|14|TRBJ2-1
CASSSRGSYNEQFF
TGTGCCAGCAGTTCTCGGGGGTCCTACAATGAGCAGTTCTTC
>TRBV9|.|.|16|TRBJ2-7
CASSAPAGSDSYEQYF
TGTGCCAGCAGCGCCCCCGCTGGTAGTGACTCCTACGAGCAGTACTTC
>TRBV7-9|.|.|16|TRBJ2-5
CASSLAQTGLQETQYF
TGTGCCAGCAGCTTAGCCCAGACTGGCTTACAAGAGACCCAGTACTTC
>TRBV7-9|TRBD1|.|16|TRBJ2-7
CASSDQTQGAIYEQYF
TGTGCCAGCAGCGATCAGACACAGGGGGCGATCTACGAGCAGTACTTC
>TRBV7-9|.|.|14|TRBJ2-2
CASSLVSGTGELFF
TGTGCCAGCAGCTTGGTGTCGGGCACCGGGGAGCTGTTTTTT
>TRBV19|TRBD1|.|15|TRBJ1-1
CASSKGQGGSTEAFF
TGTGCTAGTAGTAAAGGACAGGGAGGGAGCACTGAAGCTTTCTTT
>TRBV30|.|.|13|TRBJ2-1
CAWSVSPTGEQFF
TGTGCCTGGAGTGTATCCCCGACAGGAGAGCAGTTCTTC
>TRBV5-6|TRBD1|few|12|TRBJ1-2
CASSLDRAGYTF
TGTGCCAGCAGCCTGGACAGGGCTGGCTACACCTTC
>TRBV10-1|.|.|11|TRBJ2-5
CASSDFKTQYF
TGCGCCAGCAGCGACTTTAAGACCCAGTACTTC
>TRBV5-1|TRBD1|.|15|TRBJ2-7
CASSFRGQGTYEQYF
TGCGCCAGCAGCTTCCGAGGACAGGGGACCTACGAGCAGTACTTC
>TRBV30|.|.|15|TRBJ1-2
CAWSVTLSRAYGYTF
TGTGCCTGGAGTGTGACCCTTAGCCGCGCCTATGGCTACACCTTC
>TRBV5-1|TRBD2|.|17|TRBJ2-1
CASSRGTSGGTVDEQFF
TGCGCCAGCAGTCGCGGGACTAGCGGCGGGACAGTCGATGAGCAGTTCTTC
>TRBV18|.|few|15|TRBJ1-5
CASSPGGYSNQPQHF
TGTGCCAGCTCACCGGGGGGGTATAGCAATCAGCCCCAGCATTTT